This T cell receptor (beta chain) stems from a study of OX40 agonist ivuxolimab in advanced cancers. Study summary: While on treatment, patients had intravenous ivuxolimab at 0.01 to 10 mg/kg every 2 weeks.

Points from the study as a whole: Expanded clones belonging to CD8+ T cells outnumbered, on average, those of CD4+.

In this sample, this clone turned up a few times. Antigen specificity is unknown. Clones were sequenced by immunoSEQ multiplex PCR, and TCRdb holds only the in-frame ones, with some missing. The repertoire holds tens of thousands of clones, with less than 90% as singletons. CDR1 is SGHVS and CDR2 is FQNEAQ in the germline V gene. The CDR3 is 13 amino acids. Trimming stripped 5 bases from V and 9 bases from J, with 11 bases between. Sample: CD4+ or CD8+ T cells sorted from blood, taken in a trial of the OX40 agonist ivuxolimab. The V call is TRBV7-8, the J call TRBJ1-6, with D uncertain. This clonotype originated in an adult with an advanced solid tumor such as melanoma, head and neck, liver or kidney cancer. The CDR3 DNA reads TGTGCCAGCAGCCCCCTGGGGAGTTCACCCCTCCACTTT. Translated, it gives CASSPLGSSPLHF. The variable domain in full, completed from reference TRBV7-8 and TRBJ1-6, reads GAGVSQSPRYKVAKRGQDVALRCDPISGHVSLFWYQQALGQGPEFLTYFQNEAQLDKSGLPSDRFFAERPEGSVSTLKIQRTQQEDSAVYLCASSPLGSSPLHFGNGTRLTVT.